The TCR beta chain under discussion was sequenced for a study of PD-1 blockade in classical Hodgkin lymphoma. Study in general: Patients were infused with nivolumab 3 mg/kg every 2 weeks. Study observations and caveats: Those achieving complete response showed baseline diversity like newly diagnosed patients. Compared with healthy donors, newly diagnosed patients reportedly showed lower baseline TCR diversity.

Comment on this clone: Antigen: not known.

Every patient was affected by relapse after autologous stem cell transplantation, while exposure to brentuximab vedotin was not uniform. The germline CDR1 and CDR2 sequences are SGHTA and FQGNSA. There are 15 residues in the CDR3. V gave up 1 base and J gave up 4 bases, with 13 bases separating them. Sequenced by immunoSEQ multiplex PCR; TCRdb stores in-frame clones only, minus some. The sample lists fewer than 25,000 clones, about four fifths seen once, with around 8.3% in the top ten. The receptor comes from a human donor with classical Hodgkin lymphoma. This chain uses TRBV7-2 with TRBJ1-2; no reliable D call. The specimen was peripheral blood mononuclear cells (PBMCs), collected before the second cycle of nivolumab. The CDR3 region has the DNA TGTGCCAGCAGCTTAGAACGGCAGCCTTTCTATGGCTACACCTTC. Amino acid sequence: CASSLERQPFYGYTF.